This T cell receptor (beta chain) originates from a study of STAT5B mutations in CD4+ large granular lymphocyte leukemia. Clones were read by immunoSEQ multiplex PCR, and TCRdb kept only the in-frame ones, dropping some. The sample gives roughly 32,000 clones, 65% to 80% of which show up once; around 2.3% is in the top ten. CDR1 and CDR2 from the germline V gene are LNHNV and YYDKDF (reference sequence). This CDR3 has 15 residues. Trimming left V 5 bases short and J 3 bases short, with 13 bases between. Sequenced: CD4+ T cells from blood buffy coats. The sequence was collected from a human donor in good health. This chain connects TRBV15 to TRBJ1-4; tentative D call: TRBD1 (5 bases). CDR3 sequence: CATSAQGRANEKLFF. CDR3 coding DNA: TGTGCCACCAGCGCTCAGGGCAGGGCTAATGAAAAACTGTTTTTT.